One and the same sample provided the 14 T cell receptor beta chains below, sequenced in a study of blood T cells in healthy people across ages. Together with a sample-barcoded 5' primer, a J-beta primer mix was included in a second PCR lasting about 6 to 11 cycles. One entry per CDR3 protein results from TCRdb running MiXCR on the 5' RACE reads. Here the sample spans fewer than 2,000,000 distinct CDR3 sequences, roughly a third being singletons. The specimen sequenced was blood. The receptors here all came from a woman between 25 and 40 years old in good health.

The rearrangement links TRBV10-3 to TRBJ1-2; D uncertain. Trimming shortened V by 4 bases and J by 6 bases, and 6 bases separated the two germline ends. Germline V lookup: CDR1 ENHRY, CDR2 SYGVKD. CDR3 length: 11 amino acids. The CDR3: CAISVRDGYTF. CDR3 DNA: TGTGCCATCAGTGTGCGGGATGGCTACACCTTC.

In this sample, this clonotype turned up a few times. CDR3 DNA: TGTGCCAGCAGCCGAGTTGGGGCGAAAGGGGAGCTGTTTTTT. It translates to CASSRVGAKGELFF. The chain carries TRBV7-9 and TRBJ2-2, with D possibly TRBD1 on 5 matching bases. From germline, CDR1 is SEHNR and CDR2 FQNEAQ (reference sequence). CDR3 length equals 14 residues. Trimming took 5 bases from V and 8 from J, leaving 15 bases between them.

This chain joins TRBV6-1 and TRBJ1-1, with D unresolved. CDR1 is MNHNS and CDR2 is SASEGT in the germline V gene. V gave up 6 bases and J gave up 3 bases, with 17 bases separating them. CDR3 length equals 15 residues. CDR3 region: CASRNYYGGDTEAFF. CDR3 sequence (DNA): TGTGCCAGCAGGAACTACTACGGTGGGGACACTGAAGCTTTCTTT.

This chain links TRBV20-1 with TRBJ2-1; 8 nucleotides line up with TRBD2. J lost 3 bases, V lost 4 bases, and 8 bases had no gene match. This CDR3 has 15 amino acids. The germline V gene encodes CDR1 DFQATT and CDR2 SNEGSKA (reference sequence). The CDR3 reads CSAISGELIYNEQFF. CDR3 sequence (DNA): TGCAGTGCTATTAGCGGGGAACTCATCTACAATGAGCAGTTCTTC.

Many counts were recorded for this clonotype. The chain recombines TRBV20-1 with TRBJ2-5, with 9 bases that match TRBD2. Germline assignment: CDR1 DFQATT and CDR2 SNEGSKA (reference sequence). The CDR3 is 17 amino acids. CDR3 in amino acids: CSSSWRGGSNMMETQYF. In nucleotides, the CDR3 is TGCAGCTCAAGCTGGCGGGGGGGCTCGAATATGATGGAGACCCAGTACTTC.

In its sample, this clonotype was seen a few times. The V call is TRBV2, the J call TRBJ2-2; no clear D gene. The V gene lost 8 bases and the J gene lost 1 base, with 11 bases spanning the gap. CDR1 SNHLY and CDR2 FYNNEI come from the germline V gene. The CDR3 is 14 residues long. CDR3 in DNA: TGTGCCAGCCGTAGAAGAGGGAACACCGGGGAGCTGTTTTTT. Its protein product is CASRRRGNTGELFF. Full variable domain (remainder filled in from reference TRBV2 and TRBJ2-2): EPEVTQTPSHQVTQMGQEVILRCVPISNHLYFYWYRQILGQKVEFLVSFYNNEISEKSEIFDDQFSVERPDGSNFTLKIRSTKLEDSAMYFCASRRRGNTGELFFGEGSRLTVL.

The chain has TRBV5-4 and TRBJ2-5, with TRBD2 identical over 11 bases. This CDR3 region has 17 residues. Germline CDR1 is SGHNT and CDR2 is YYREEE (reference sequence). The V gene end was trimmed by 4 bases and the J gene end by 1 base; junction bases not matched to a gene: 9. This CDR3 reads CASSPLGLAGGQETQYF. CDR3 sequence (DNA): TGTGCCAGCAGCCCACTAGGTCTAGCGGGGGGCCAAGAGACCCAGTACTTC.

The rearrangement links TRBV3-1 to TRBJ1-1; D is unclear. Between the trimmed V and J ends, which lost 0 bases and 3 bases, there was a span of 14 bases. Looked up from germline, CDR1 is LGHDT and CDR2 is YNNKEL (reference sequence). This CDR3 contains 16 residues. The CDR3, as DNA: TGTGCCAGCAGCCAAGATGGGGAGGGAAGGGACACTGAAGCTTTCTTT. This translates into CASSQDGEGRDTEAFF.

With regard to this clonotype: A much more abundant neighbour one base away suggests this may be a read error. The CDR3 protein is CAGSPNNYGYTF. CDR3 nucleotides: TGTGCCGGCAGCCCGAATAACTATGGCTACACCTTC. The genes are TRBV5-5 and TRBJ1-2, with unresolved D. The CDR3 runs to 12 residues. The germline V gene has CDR1 SGHKS and CDR2 YYEKEE (reference sequence).

This clonotype has only a few counts. The chain carries TRBV10-3 and TRBJ2-3; 8 nucleotides match TRBD1. Per the germline V gene, CDR1 is ENHRY and CDR2 is SYGVKD. With V trimmed by 6 bases and J by 2 bases, 4 bases remained unmatched. The CDR3 runs to 14 residues. CDR3 DNA sequence: TGTGCCATCAGGCCGGGACAGGCCACAGATACGCAGTATTTT. Protein product: CAIRPGQATDTQYF.

This clonotype was counted only a few times. The chain combines TRBV10-3 with TRBJ2-1; 8 bases match TRBD2. With V trimmed by 7 bases and J by 7 bases, 3 bases remained unmatched. Germline CDR1 reads ENHRY; CDR2 reads SYGVKD. The CDR3 spans 12 residues. CDR3 sequence: CAITPGGNEQFF. CDR3 coding DNA: TGTGCCATCACCCCGGGGGGGAATGAGCAGTTCTTC.

This rearrangement joins TRBV6-1 to TRBJ1-5, with 8 bases fitting TRBD1. The trim removed 2 bases at V and 7 bases at J, leaving 1 base unmatched. Germline V gene data show CDR1 as MNHNS and CDR2 as SASEGT. This CDR3 comprises 13 residues. The CDR3 DNA sequence: TGTGCCAGCAGTGAATGGACAGGGCAGCCCCAGCATTTT. Its protein product is CASSEWTGQPQHF.

The chain employs TRBV6-1 and TRBJ2-7, with D perhaps TRBD2 (5 bases). The CDR3 spans 12 residues. Germline V gene data show CDR1 as MNHNS and CDR2 as SASEGT. Trimming cost V 6 bases and J 7 bases, with 13 bases left between them. The DNA of the CDR3 is TGTGCCAGCAGCTACAGACCGGGGGAGCAGTACTTC. Translated, it gives CASSYRPGEQYF.

A single count supports this clonotype. The rearrangement links TRBV5-6 to TRBJ2-3, with D uncertain. The germline V and J ends were trimmed by 4 bases and 0 bases, with 18 bases remaining between them. Germline V CDR1 and CDR2: SGHDT, YYEEEE. This CDR3 comprises 17 residues. The CDR3 region has the DNA TGTGCCAGCAGCAAAGGTGATTGGATGACTAGCACAGATACGCAGTATTTT. The encoded protein is CASSKGDWMTSTDTQYF.